The sequence of this TCR beta chain was determined in a study of molecular identifiers for immune sequencing clone quantification. Across the study: Replicate experiments divided RNA from around 20,000 or 100,000 naive CD8 cells into five parts and sequenced four.

With listed TCR primers and previously described methods, bulk TCR libraries were prepared. A single record per CDR3 protein comes from TCRdb applying MiXCR to the PCR reads. The sample yields about 320,000 distinct CDR3 sequences, around a fifth seen once. Study-level points and caveats: Over 98% of CMV-specific effector molecules, but under 1% of naive ones, were in clones above 20 copies.

Investigators produced naive CD8 libraries from about 19,000 to 1,100,000 sorted cells, drawing on 10%, 30% or 50% RNA. CDR1 and CDR2 (germline): KGHDR, SFDVKD. J was trimmed by 4 bases and V by 5 bases; bases with no gene match: 13. The CDR3 contains 18 residues. This clonotype has a count of ten or more. Its target is not known. This receptor was taken from a human donor in good health. Some libraries in this study had Jurkat cell RNA spiked in. This chain uses TRBV24-1 with TRBJ2-6; 7 bases agree with TRBD1. The sequencing input was naive CD8+ T cells from blood, with Jurkat cell RNA spiked in. As to subset: FACS-sorted CD8+CD4-CCR7+CD45RA+ naive T cells. The CDR3 loop reads CATSASFLQGLGANVLTF. CDR3 nucleotide sequence: TGTGCCACCAGTGCGAGTTTCTTACAGGGGCTCGGGGCCAACGTCCTGACTTTC.